The 32 T cell receptor beta chains listed next were all sequenced from one sample in a study of blood T cell repertoires in COVID-19. The data were produced by immunoSEQ multiplex PCR, yet TCRdb's version contains in-frame clones alone and is incomplete. The table records around 300,000 clones, 75% to 90% of them present only once. Specimen: peripheral blood. These receptors were collected from a woman in her 30s with active or convalescent COVID-19.

The chain carries TRBV7-9 and TRBJ1-4, with 7 nucleotides matching TRBD1. CDR3 size: 13 residues. Germline CDR1 and CDR2: SEHNR and FQNEAQ (reference sequence). Trimming cost V 3 bases and J 10 bases; bases outside gene matches: 5. The CDR3, as DNA: TGTGCCAGCAGCTTGAGACAGGGAGGAAAACTGTTTTTT. Its protein is CASSLRQGGKLFF. The whole variable domain, filled in from reference TRBV7-9 and TRBJ1-4, reads DTGVSQNPRHKITKRGQNVTFRCDPISEHNRLYWYRQTLGQGPEFLTYFQNEAQLEKSRLLSDRFSAERPKGSFSTLEIQRTEQGDSAMYLCASSLRQGGKLFFGSGTQLSVL.

The chain uses TRBV7-9 and TRBJ2-3; 8 bases are a match to TRBD1. Unmatched junction bases numbered 3, after V lost 3 bases and J lost 4 bases. The CDR3 sequence is 14 residues long. Germline assignment: CDR1 SEHNR and CDR2 FQNEAQ (reference sequence). CDR3 amino acids: CASSFTQGADTQYF. The DNA of the CDR3 is TGTGCCAGCAGCTTCACACAGGGGGCAGATACGCAGTATTTT.

V and J are TRBV18 and TRBJ2-1; 14 bases match TRBD2. Germline CDR1 KGHSH, CDR2 LQKENI. Germline trimming cut 3 bases from V and 5 bases from J; bases unmatched to any gene: 12. The CDR3 contains 19 residues. CDR3 coding DNA: TGTGCCAGCTCACCCTTTCATCCGGGACTAGCGGGGGTCAACAATGAGCAGTTCTTC. It encodes CASSPFHPGLAGVNNEQFF.

V is TRBV4-3 and J is TRBJ2-2; D gene uncertain. The CDR3 loop spans 14 amino acids. Deletions cut 11 bases from V and 3 bases from J, with 16 bases between. In germline, CDR1 is LGHNA, CDR2 YSLEER. The CDR3 DNA is TGCGCCTCCCGCGGCCAGTCGGACACCGGGGAGCTGTTTTTT. Residues: CASRGQSDTGELFF.

This chain connects TRBV3-1 (or the pseudogene TRBV3-2) to TRBJ1-3; D not resolved. The V gene lost 4 bases and the J gene lost 0 bases, with 13 bases spanning the gap. Per germline, CDR1 LGHDT and CDR2 YNNKEL (reference sequence). This CDR3 comprises 16 residues. The CDR3 bases are TGTGCCAGCAGCCCCCATGAGGAGCGCTCTGGAAACACCATATATTTT. Protein product: CASSPHEERSGNTIYF.

The rearrangement joins TRBV4-1 to TRBJ1-2; D is perhaps TRBD1 (5 bases). Per germline, CDR1 MGHRA and CDR2 YSYEKL. V was pared by 4 bases and J by 5 bases, with 17 bases between. The CDR3 length is 15 residues. CDR3 DNA: TGCGCCAGCAGCCCGAATGAAGGGGTAGTATATGGCTACACCTTC. It translates to CASSPNEGVVYGYTF.

This chain links TRBV27 with TRBJ1-2; D gene unclear. This CDR3 has 14 residues. Per the germline V gene, CDR1 is MNHEY and CDR2 is SMNVEV (reference sequence). V lost 3 bases to trimming and J lost 2 bases, with 10 bases between them. The CDR3 sequence: CASSFGGGNYGYTF. The CDR3 DNA reads TGTGCCAGCAGTTTCGGAGGAGGCAACTATGGCTACACCTTC.

This clone was counted once. This chain connects TRBV24-1 to TRBJ2-1; 8 nucleotides agree with TRBD1. The V gene's germline CDR1 is KGHDR and CDR2 SFDVKD. The junction had 0 bases not matched to a gene; V was cut back by 3 bases and J by 3 bases. The CDR3 extends over 14 amino acids. CDR3 sequence: CATSDDRGYNEQFF. The CDR3 DNA reads as TGTGCCACCAGTGATGACAGGGGCTACAATGAGCAGTTCTTC.

The chain has TRBV3-1 (or the pseudogene TRBV3-2) and TRBJ2-5; 8 bases map to TRBD2. This CDR3 has 16 amino acids. Trimming cost V 0 bases and J 2 bases; bases outside gene matches: 5. The germline CDR1 and CDR2 sequences are LGHDT and YNNKEL (reference sequence). This CDR3 reads CASSQDWAGGQETQYF. The DNA for the CDR3 is TGTGCCAGCAGCCAAGATTGGGCGGGGGGACAAGAGACCCAGTACTTC.

V usage is TRBV6-2 or TRBV6-3 and J usage is TRBJ2-5; weak D call: TRBD2 (5 bases). CDR3 length: 13 amino acids. V was shortened by 2 bases and J by 2 bases, with 6 bases between the two germline ends. Germline V gene lookup returns CDR1 MNHEY and CDR2 SVGEGT. This chain's CDR3 is CASSYDYQETQYF. The CDR3 DNA reads TGTGCCAGCAGTTACGACTATCAAGAGACCCAGTACTTC.

CDR3 in amino acids: CASSRQGLNYEQYF. The DNA of the CDR3 is TGTGCCAGCAGTCGACAGGGTTTAAACTACGAGCAGTACTTC. The V call is TRBV6-5, the J call TRBJ2-7, with 7 bases lining up with TRBD1. The CDR3 totals 14 residues. J lost 3 bases, V lost 5 bases, and 7 bases had no gene match. CDR1 and CDR2 from the germline V gene are MNHEY and SVGAGI.

The chain couples TRBV6-5 to TRBJ2-3; no clear D gene. The CDR3 covers 11 residues. CDR1 MNHEY and CDR2 SVGAGI come from the germline V gene. V was shortened by 5 bases and J by 9 bases, with 9 bases between the two germline ends. Here the CDR3 DNA reads TGTGCCAGCAGTCCCTTAATGACGCAGTATTTT. Protein sequence: CASSPLMTQYF.

The V gene is TRBV19, the J gene TRBJ1-3, with D unresolved. V was shortened by 2 bases and J by 3 bases, with 8 bases between the two germline ends. Germline CDR1 reads LNHDA; CDR2 reads SQIVND (reference sequence). The CDR3 is 14 residues long. The CDR3 nucleotides are TGTGCCAGTAGTATATACGGAGTTGGAAACACCATATATTTT. Encoded protein: CASSIYGVGNTIYF.

This chain links TRBV5-4 with TRBJ2-1, with a possible D match to TRBD2 (5 bases). V lost 1 base to trimming and J lost 15 bases, with 14 bases between them. Germline values: CDR1 SGHNT, CDR2 YYREEE (reference sequence). The CDR3 is 12 residues long. The chain's CDR3 is CASSLKRENLFF. CDR3 nucleotides: TGTGCCAGCAGCTTGAAGAGGGAAAATCTGTTCTTC. The full variable domain, with the rest looked up from reference TRBV5-4 and TRBJ2-1, is ETGVTQSPTHLIKTRGQQVTLRCSSQSGHNTVSWYQQALGQGPQFIFQYYREEENGRGNFPPRFSGLQFPNYSSELNVNALELDDSALYLCASSLKRENLFFGPGTRLTVL.

V and J are TRBV5-5 and TRBJ2-7; the match to TRBD1 covers 8 bases. CDR1 SGHKS and CDR2 YYEKEE come from the germline V gene (reference sequence). V lost 3 bases and J lost 6; bases outside the gene matches: 2. This CDR3 spans 12 amino acids. The CDR3 region has the DNA TGTGCCAGCAGCTCGACAGGGGTCGAGCAGTACTTC. Translation gives CASSSTGVEQYF.

In this sample, this clone turned up a few times. This chain connects TRBV6-2 or TRBV6-3 to TRBJ2-1; D unclear. Trimming pared 2 bases from V and 6 bases from J, leaving 11 bases between. Germline assignment: CDR1 MNHEY and CDR2 SVGEGT. This CDR3 is 14 amino acids long. The CDR3 here is CASSYSQTFNEQFF. The CDR3 DNA follows: TGTGCCAGCAGTTACAGTCAGACTTTCAATGAGCAGTTCTTC.

The chain carries TRBV6-5 and TRBJ1-1, with 8 bases fitting TRBD1. Germline-derived CDR1 and CDR2 are MNHEY and SVGAGI. Germline trimming cut 4 bases from V and 5 bases from J; bases unmatched to any gene: 3. The CDR3 runs to 13 residues. The CDR3 DNA reads TGTGCCAGCAGTTTGGACAGGGTAACTGAAGCTTTCTTT. Amino acids: CASSLDRVTEAFF.

The chain joins TRBV5-4 to TRBJ1-3; D may be TRBD1 (6 bases). V shed 2 bases and J shed 0 bases, with 15 bases lying between them. The CDR3 has 17 residues. The germline CDR1 and CDR2 sequences are SGHNT and YYREEE (reference sequence). The CDR3 protein is CASSFEPGAISGNTIYF. The CDR3 DNA sequence: TGTGCCAGCAGCTTTGAGCCAGGGGCTATCTCTGGAAACACCATATATTTT.

V gene TRBV15 combines with J gene TRBJ1-5; D remains unclear. The V gene's germline CDR1 is LNHNV and CDR2 YYDKDF (reference sequence). The CDR3 covers 16 residues. The V end lost 3 bases, the J end lost 7 bases, and 19 bases lay between the germline ends. The CDR3 DNA follows: TGTGCCACCAGCAGGGCGAAAGGAGAAGGTGGCCAGCCCCAGCATTTT. Translation gives CATSRAKGEGGQPQHF. Full variable domain (rest looked up from reference TRBV15 and TRBJ1-5): DAMVIQNPRYQVTQFGKPVTLSCSQTLNHNVMYWYQQKSSQAPKLLFHYYDKDFNNEADTPDNFQSRRPNTSFCFLDIRSPGLGDTAMYLCATSRAKGEGGQPQHFGDGTRLSIL.

The V and J genes are TRBV7-2 and TRBJ2-7; TRBD2 matches 9 bases. This CDR3 region has 18 residues. CDR1 SGHTA and CDR2 FQGNSA come from the germline V gene. Trimming at V came to 3 bases and at J to 4 bases, leaving 16 bases not matched to a gene. The CDR3 DNA sequence: TGTGCCAGCAGCTTTCGAGCTAGCGGGGTGGGGGGCCTTTACGAGCAGTACTTC. Encoded protein: CASSFRASGVGGLYEQYF.

A note on this clone: Other DNA sequences from this sample encode an identical CDR3 as well. This chain uses TRBV6-1 with TRBJ1-2; 7 nucleotides align to TRBD1. V lost 3 bases to trimming and J lost 7 bases; unmatched junction nucleotides: 5. The germline V gene encodes CDR1 MNHNS and CDR2 SASEGT. The CDR3 contains 13 residues. In DNA, the CDR3 is TGTGCCAGCAGTGACCGGGACAGAGGTGGCTACACCTTC. Its translation is CASSDRDRGGYTF.

The CDR3 protein is CASSARLNTEAFF. The CDR3 coding sequence is TGTGCCAGCAGTGCCAGACTCAACACTGAAGCTTTCTTT. This chain connects TRBV6-4 to TRBJ1-1; D unresolved. The CDR3 runs 13 residues. Trimming took off 4 bases at V and 2 bases at J, with 8 bases between the two ends. Germline V CDR1 and CDR2: MRHNA, SNTAGT.

The genes are TRBV18 and TRBJ2-6, with a possible D match to TRBD2 (5 bases). Per the germline V gene, CDR1 is KGHSH and CDR2 is LQKENI. The CDR3 extends over 14 amino acids. V lost 3 bases and J 4 bases, leaving 7 bases between the germline ends. In DNA form, the CDR3 reads TGTGCCAGCTCACCTCAGCGGGGGGCCAACGTCCTGACTTTC. It translates to CASSPQRGANVLTF.

J is TRBJ2-7 and V is TRBV11-3, with D possibly matching TRBD2 (6 bases). This CDR3 is built from 13 residues. The ends were cut back, 5 bases at V and 3 bases at J, with 11 bases in the middle. Germline-derived CDR1 and CDR2 are SGHNT and YENEEA. CDR3 amino acids: CASSAGRFYEQYF. CDR3 bases: TGTGCCAGCAGCGCGGGACGGTTCTACGAGCAGTACTTC.

The genes are TRBV5-1 and TRBJ2-2; D is perhaps TRBD2 (5 bases). Germline V gives CDR1 SGHRS, CDR2 YFSETQ. The CDR3 runs 14 residues. V lost 2 bases and J 6 bases, leaving 11 bases between the germline ends. The DNA for the CDR3 is TGCGCCAGCAGCTTACGGGGTAGTTCCGGGGAGCTGTTTTTT. It translates to CASSLRGSSGELFF.

Remarks on this clone: This CDR3 is also generated by other DNA sequences in the sample. The V call is TRBV28, the J call TRBJ2-5; D call uncertain. Trimming took 3 bases from V and 1 from J, leaving 6 bases between them. The CDR3 consists of 13 residues. The germline V gene has CDR1 MDHEN and CDR2 SYDVKM. The CDR3 loop reads CASSLGSQETQYF. The CDR3 coding sequence is TGTGCCAGCAGTTTGGGCAGCCAAGAGACCCAGTACTTC.

This chain uses TRBV18 with TRBJ2-1; D possibly corresponds to TRBD1 (6 bases). The V gene's germline CDR1 is KGHSH and CDR2 LQKENI. This CDR3 contains 13 residues. V was trimmed by 5 bases and J by 7 bases, leaving 12 bases between them. The CDR3 sequence: CASSVKQGNEQFF. The CDR3 nucleotides read TGTGCCAGCTCAGTGAAACAGGGAAATGAGCAGTTCTTC.

This clone showed up just a few times. The CDR3 loop reads CASSHTGKRGNQPQHF. CDR3 DNA sequence: TGTGCCAGCAGCCATACAGGGAAGCGAGGCAATCAGCCCCAGCATTTT. The chain combines TRBV6-6 with TRBJ1-5; possibly TRBD1 for D (6 bases). The V end lost 6 bases, the J end lost 2 bases, and 17 bases lay between the germline ends. CDR3 size: 16 residues. Germline CDR1 MNHNY, CDR2 SVGAGI (reference sequence).

This rearrangement joins TRBV11-2 to TRBJ1-6; the D gene is possibly TRBD1 (6 bases). Germline values: CDR1 SGHAT, CDR2 FQNNGV. V lost 2 bases and J lost 9, with 11 bases in between. CDR3 length: 14 amino acids. As DNA, the CDR3 is TGTGCCAGCAGCTTAAGTATAGGGGGTTCACCCCTCCACTTT. Its protein is CASSLSIGGSPLHF. The full variable domain, with the rest looked up from reference TRBV11-2 and TRBJ1-6, is EAGVAQSPRYKIIEKRQSVAFWCNPISGHATLYWYQQILGQGPKLLIQFQNNGVVDDSQLPKDRFSAERLKGVDSTLKIQPAKLEDSAVYLCASSLSIGGSPLHFGNGTRLTVT.

The rearrangement links TRBV24-1 to TRBJ2-1; 10 positions agree with TRBD1. This CDR3 spans 17 amino acids. With V trimmed by 5 bases and J by 9 bases, 15 bases remained unmatched. CDR1 is KGHDR and CDR2 is SFDVKD in the germline V gene. CDR3 bases: TGTGCCACCAGTGCCTCTACCGGGACAGGGGTGGTCGGTGAGCAGTTCTTC. It is translated as CATSASTGTGVVGEQFF.

The V and J genes are TRBV7-9 and TRBJ2-3, with D possibly TRBD2 on 5 matching bases. V was cut by 5 bases and J by 6 bases, with 24 bases left in between. There are 17 residues in the CDR3. Germline V gene lookup returns CDR1 SEHNR and CDR2 FQNEAQ (reference sequence). CDR3 nucleotide sequence: TGTGCCAGCAGCAGGTCAGGTGGGCTAGCCCACATCGATACGCAGTATTTT. This codes for CASSRSGGLAHIDTQYF.

This clone was counted between two and nine times. The chain has TRBV15 and TRBJ1-6; D gene uncertain. Germline-derived CDR1 and CDR2 are LNHNV and YYDKDF (reference sequence). The CDR3 extends over 14 amino acids. The V gene lost 0 bases and the J gene lost 10 bases, with 10 bases spanning the gap. The CDR3 region has the DNA TGTGCCACCAGCAGAGAGTGGTACACCTCACCCCTCCACTTT. Amino acid sequence: CATSREWYTSPLHF. Together with reference TRBV15 and TRBJ1-6, the CDR3 gives the full variable domain: DAMVIQNPRYQVTQFGKPVTLSCSQTLNHNVMYWYQQKSSQAPKLLFHYYDKDFNNEADTPDNFQSRRPNTSFCFLDIRSPGLGDTAMYLCATSREWYTSPLHFGNGTRLTVT.